One and the same sample provided the 32 T cell receptor beta chains below, sequenced in a study of blood T cell repertoires in COVID-19. TCRdb keeps only in-frame clones here, not all; method: immunoSEQ multiplex PCR. Found here are 180,000 or so clones, about 86% of them singletons; the top ten hold 8% to 10%. The sequencing input was peripheral blood. These receptors originate from a man aged 60 to 69 with acute or convalescent COVID-19.

The chain combines TRBV15 with TRBJ2-1, with 8 bases lining up with TRBD2. Germline V CDR1 and CDR2: LNHNV, YYDKDF (reference sequence). After removal of 4 bases from V and 5 bases from J, the junction contained 7 bases not matched to a gene. CDR3 length: 15 amino acids. The CDR3 region has the DNA TGTGCCACCAGCATCTTAGCGGGAAAGAACAATGAGCAGTTCTTC. Amino acid sequence: CATSILAGKNNEQFF. Based on the CDR3 plus reference TRBV15 and TRBJ2-1, the full variable domain is DAMVIQNPRYQVTQFGKPVTLSCSQTLNHNVMYWYQQKSSQAPKLLFHYYDKDFNNEADTPDNFQSRRPNTSFCFLDIRSPGLGDTAMYLCATSILAGKNNEQFFGPGTRLTVL.

The rearrangement uses TRBV7-8 and TRBJ2-7, with 7 nucleotides matching TRBD1. The germline V gene encodes CDR1 SGHVS and CDR2 FQNEAQ. The CDR3 consists of 14 residues. J gave up 0 bases and V 3 bases, and 2 bases lay outside the gene matches. The CDR3 DNA is TGTGCCAGCAGCTTCCGGGACAGCTCCTACGAGCAGTACTTC. Its translation is CASSFRDSSYEQYF.

The V gene is TRBV5-4, the J gene TRBJ2-7; D is unclear. With 6 bases removed from V and 5 bases from J, the gap between germline ends came to 9 bases. In germline, CDR1 is SGHNT, CDR2 YYREEE (reference sequence). This CDR3 has 11 residues. The chain's CDR3 is CASNYEDEQYF. Written as DNA, the CDR3 is TGTGCCAGCAACTATGAAGACGAGCAGTACTTC.

This chain connects TRBV28 to TRBJ1-2, with 10 bases matching TRBD1. Germline CDR1 and CDR2: MDHEN and SYDVKM. CDR3 length equals 14 residues. Trimming took 6 bases from V and 3 from J; bases not matched to a gene: 4. The CDR3 DNA reads as TGTGCCAGCAGGGGACAGGGGAATGACTATGGCTACACCTTC. This translates into CASRGQGNDYGYTF.

The rearrangement joins TRBV6-5 to TRBJ2-3, with 7 nucleotides matching TRBD2. V was pared by 2 bases and J by 6 bases, with 11 bases of the junction left unmatched. Germline V gene sequence: CDR1 MNHEY, CDR2 SVGAGI. The CDR3 is made up of 16 amino acids. CDR3 sequence reads: CASSYAGGLETDTQYF. CDR3 in DNA: TGTGCCAGCAGTTACGCCGGAGGACTAGAAACTGATACGCAGTATTTT.

V and J are TRBV18 and TRBJ1-6; 8 bases map to TRBD1. With V trimmed by 3 bases and J by 7 bases, 5 bases remained unmatched. The germline V gene encodes CDR1 KGHSH and CDR2 LQKENI. The CDR3 totals 15 residues. In DNA, the CDR3 is TGTGCCAGCTCACCGGAAAACAGGGGGAATTCACCCCTCCACTTT. As protein: CASSPENRGNSPLHF. Combining the CDR3 with reference TRBV18 and TRBJ1-6 gives the whole variable domain NAGVMQNPRHLVRRRGQEARLRCSPMKGHSHVYWYRQLPEEGLKFMVYLQKENIIDESGMPKERFSAEFPKEGPSILRIQQVVRGDSAAYFCASSPENRGNSPLHFGNGTRLTVT.

CDR3 amino acids: CSASQGALNYGYTF. CDR3 DNA sequence: TGCAGTGCTAGTCAGGGGGCCTTGAACTATGGCTACACCTTC. The chain couples TRBV20-1 to TRBJ1-2; 8 bases align to TRBD1. The CDR3 is 14 amino acids. Germline V gene lookup returns CDR1 DFQATT and CDR2 SNEGSKA (reference sequence). V was pared by 3 bases and J by 2 bases, with 5 bases of the junction left unmatched.

The chain employs TRBV11-2 and TRBJ2-7; 7 bases fit TRBD1. CDR1 and CDR2 (germline): SGHAT, FQNNGV. The CDR3 spans 15 residues. The V and J ends lost 5 bases and 0 bases, in that order; junction bases with no gene match: 7. The CDR3 here is CASSLQGDHSYEQYF. The DNA for the CDR3 is TGTGCCAGCAGCCTGCAGGGGGATCACTCCTACGAGCAGTACTTC.

The chain combines TRBV7-3 with TRBJ2-7; D might be TRBD2 (5 bases). This CDR3 is 14 amino acids long. In germline, CDR1 is SGHTA, CDR2 FQGTGA. V lost 5 bases, J lost 6 bases, and 17 bases lay in between. CDR3 nucleotide sequence: TGTGCCAGCAGCCCAAAGAGACTACCATCCGAGCAGTACTTC. It is translated as CASSPKRLPSEQYF.

There are a few counts of this clone. V usage is TRBV7-3 and J usage is TRBJ2-7, with D possibly matching TRBD1 (8 bases). The germline CDR1 and CDR2 sequences are SGHTA and FQGTGA. This CDR3 comprises 16 residues. Trimming pared 5 bases from V and 3 bases from J, leaving 20 bases between. The CDR3 sequence: CASSPGQGSGGYEQYF. The CDR3, as DNA: TGTGCCAGCAGCCCCGGACAGGGCTCGGGGGGCTACGAGCAGTACTTC.

The J gene is TRBJ1-6, the V gene TRBV7-8, with a possible D match to TRBD1 (5 bases). V was trimmed by 5 bases and J by 11 bases, leaving 10 bases between them. Germline CDR1 and CDR2: SGHVS and FQNEAQ. CDR3 size: 12 residues. The CDR3 loop reads CASSTDSPPLHF. The CDR3 DNA sequence: TGTGCCAGCAGCACCGACAGTCCACCCCTCCACTTT.

CDR3 residues: CASSPLDRGTSEAFF. The CDR3 coding sequence is TGTGCCAGCTCACCACTCGACAGGGGGACCTCTGAAGCTTTCTTT. The rearrangement joins TRBV18 to TRBJ1-1, with 9 bases lining up with TRBD1. There are 15 residues in the CDR3. The V segment lost 1 base and the J segment 6 bases; nucleotides outside the gene matches: 6. Germline V CDR1 and CDR2: KGHSH, LQKENI.

J is TRBJ1-4 and V is TRBV5-5; D unclear. The CDR3 consists of 14 residues. Trimming left V 2 bases short and J 6 bases short, with 11 bases between. Germline V lookup: CDR1 SGHKS, CDR2 YYEKEE (reference sequence). Here the CDR3 reads CASSFQPEDEKLFF. CDR3 in DNA: TGTGCCAGCAGCTTCCAACCAGAGGATGAAAAACTGTTTTTT. The full variable domain, with the rest looked up from reference TRBV5-5 and TRBJ1-4, is DAGVTQSPTHLIKTRGQQVTLRCSPISGHKSVSWYQQVLGQGPQFIFQYYEKEERGRGNFPDRFSARQFPNYSSELNVNALLLGDSALYLCASSFQPEDEKLFFGSGTQLSVL.

The chain uses TRBV9 and TRBJ1-2; tentatively, D is TRBD1 (6 bases). The length of the CDR3 is 15 residues. Germline loops: CDR1 SGDLS, CDR2 YYNGEE. Trimming took 2 bases from V and 0 from J, leaving 11 bases between them. CDR3 nucleotide sequence: TGTGCCAGCAGCGTCAAGGACAGCACTAACTATGGCTACACCTTC. Translating gives CASSVKDSTNYGYTF.

The chain joins TRBV19 to TRBJ1-2; D call uncertain. Germline V CDR1 and CDR2: LNHDA, SQIVND (reference sequence). V was shortened by 7 bases and J by 1 base, with 13 bases between the two germline ends. CDR3 length: 14 amino acids. Here the CDR3 DNA reads TGTGCCAGTAAAACCCGAGGGAGTAACTATGGCTACACCTTC. This gives the protein CASKTRGSNYGYTF. The entire variable domain, with the rest obtained from reference TRBV19 and TRBJ1-2, is as follows: DGGITQSPKYLFRKEGQNVTLSCEQNLNHDAMYWYRQDPGQGLRLIYYSQIVNDFQKGDIAEGYSVSREKKESFPLTVTSAQKNPTAFYLCASKTRGSNYGYTFGSGTRLTVV.

This clone was observed a handful of times. The chain uses TRBV7-8 and TRBJ1-3; D may be TRBD1 (5 bases). The CDR3 spans 14 residues. The ends were cut back, 5 bases at V and 2 bases at J, with 10 bases in the middle. Germline-derived CDR1 and CDR2 are SGHVS and FQNEAQ. The CDR3 DNA reads TGTGCCAGCAGCCAGGGAGGGCCTGGAAACACCATATATTTT. This gives the protein CASSQGGPGNTIYF.

The chain carries TRBV24-1 and TRBJ2-1, with a tentative D call TRBD1 (6 bases). CDR1 is KGHDR and CDR2 is SFDVKD in the germline V gene. The CDR3 is 17 residues long. V dropped 5 bases and J dropped 1 base, with 17 bases sitting between them. The DNA for the CDR3 is TGTGCCACCAGTGGACTCTCCGGGACACCTTCCTACAATGAGCAGTTCTTC. This sequence encodes CATSGLSGTPSYNEQFF.

V gene TRBV5-1 combines with J gene TRBJ1-3; D not resolved. CDR1 and CDR2 (germline): SGHRS, YFSETQ. The V gene lost 7 bases and the J gene lost 0 bases, with 8 bases spanning the gap. This CDR3 spans 13 amino acids. As DNA, the CDR3 is TGCGCCAGCCGTCAGGTCTCTGGAAACACCATATATTTT. This gives the protein CASRQVSGNTIYF.

This clone has only a few counts. This chain uses TRBV2 with TRBJ1-2, with 7 bases lining up with TRBD1. The CDR3 length is 12 residues. V was clipped by 6 bases and J by 5 bases; unmatched bases: 3. From germline, CDR1 is SNHLY and CDR2 FYNNEI. This CDR3 is CASRDRRYGYTF. CDR3 coding DNA: TGTGCCAGCAGGGACAGGCGTTATGGCTACACCTTC.

The chain has TRBV12-5 and TRBJ2-2; D possibly corresponds to TRBD2 (6 bases). Trimming stripped 0 bases from V and 6 bases from J, with 14 bases between. This CDR3 is built from 16 residues. CDR1 and CDR2 (germline): LGHNT, FRNRAP. DNA for the CDR3: TGTGCTAGTGGTTTGGTACACGGGGGAGTGGCCGGGGAGCTGTTTTTT. Protein product: CASGLVHGGVAGELFF.

The chain links TRBV5-1 to TRBJ1-1, with 7 positions matching TRBD1. The CDR3 spans 13 residues. V gave up 0 bases and J gave up 5 bases; unmatched junction bases: 1. Germline CDR1 and CDR2: SGHRS and YFSETQ. The CDR3 DNA reads TGCGCCAGCAGCTTGGACAGGGGAACTGAAGCTTTCTTT. This sequence encodes CASSLDRGTEAFF.

This clone has just one count. The chain employs TRBV27 and TRBJ2-1, with D uncertain. V was trimmed by 6 bases and J by 4 bases, leaving 13 bases between them. This CDR3 has 14 amino acids. Germline-derived CDR1 and CDR2 are MNHEY and SMNVEV (reference sequence). In DNA, the CDR3 is TGTGCCAGCAGCCCCCTGGCCGTTTACAATGAGCAGTTCTTC. Protein: CASSPLAVYNEQFF.

As regards this clone: The sample holds other DNA sequences that translate to the same CDR3. This sequence joins TRBV29-1 and TRBJ2-3, with D possibly TRBD2 on 5 matching bases. Trimming stripped 3 bases from V and 1 base from J, with 8 bases between. In germline, CDR1 is SQVTM, CDR2 ANQGSEA. This CDR3 is 13 amino acids long. The CDR3 DNA reads as TGCAGCGTTGAGACCGGGGGCACAGATACGCAGTATTTT. Amino acid sequence: CSVETGGTDTQYF.

This chain links TRBV19 with TRBJ2-7; D is possibly TRBD2 (5 bases). In germline, CDR1 is LNHDA, CDR2 SQIVND (reference sequence). V dropped 8 bases and J dropped 5 bases, with 13 bases sitting between them. The length of the CDR3 is 12 residues. The CDR3 sequence is CASRSREHEQYF. CDR3 nucleotides: TGTGCCAGTCGTAGCCGGGAACACGAGCAGTACTTC.

The chain employs TRBV3-1 (or the pseudogene TRBV3-2) and TRBJ1-2; 7 positions match TRBD1. J lost 0 bases, V lost 0 bases, and 1 base had no gene match. The V gene's germline CDR1 is LGHDT and CDR2 YNNKEL (reference sequence). This CDR3 region has 15 residues. The CDR3 sequence: CASSQEGTANYGYTF. CDR3 coding DNA: TGTGCCAGCAGCCAAGAAGGGACAGCTAACTATGGCTACACCTTC.

V usage is TRBV7-9 and J usage is TRBJ1-1, with D maybe TRBD1 (6 bases). The CDR3 spans 14 residues. The V gene lost 4 bases and the J gene lost 1 base, with 10 bases spanning the gap. Germline CDR1 is SEHNR and CDR2 is FQNEAQ (reference sequence). CDR3 bases: TGTGCCAGCAGCTCCAGGGGAACGAACACTGAAGCTTTCTTT. It encodes CASSSRGTNTEAFF.

The sample holds one count of this clone. The J gene is TRBJ2-3, the V gene TRBV5-1; weak D call: TRBD2 (7 bases). Trimming removed 4 bases at V and 5 bases at J, with 17 bases between. CDR1 SGHRS and CDR2 YFSETQ come from the germline V gene. The CDR3 runs to 15 residues. CDR3 residues: CASSPIGGPGDTQYF. CDR3 in DNA: TGCGCCAGCAGCCCCATCGGGGGGCCGGGAGATACGCAGTATTTT.

This sequence joins TRBV29-1 and TRBJ1-2, with a weak D call TRBD1 (5 bases). The CDR3 has 11 amino acids. Germline CDR1 is SQVTM and CDR2 is ANQGSEA. V lost 2 bases, J lost 8 bases, and 9 bases lay in between. The CDR3 sequence: CSVEQGLGYTF. CDR3 sequence (DNA): TGCAGCGTTGAACAGGGACTAGGCTACACCTTC. Using reference TRBV29-1 and TRBJ1-2 for the parts outside the CDR3, the full variable domain is SAVISQKPSRDICQRGTSLTIQCQVDSQVTMMFWYRQQPGQSLTLIATANQGSEATYESGFVIDKFPISRPNLTFSTLTVSNMSPEDSSIYLCSVEQGLGYTFGSGTRLTVV.

V usage is TRBV2 and J usage is TRBJ2-2; the D gene is possibly TRBD1 (6 bases). V was clipped by 8 bases and J by 4 bases, with 11 bases between them. The CDR3 is made up of 13 amino acids. Germline-derived CDR1 and CDR2 are SNHLY and FYNNEI. The CDR3 DNA sequence: TGTGCCAGCCACAGGGTCCCCACCGGGGAGCTGTTTTTT. It is translated as CASHRVPTGELFF.

CDR3 sequence: CASSTAGGAPYEQYF. In nucleotides, the CDR3 is TGTGCCAGCAGTACGGCCGGGGGGGCCCCCTACGAGCAGTACTTC. This rearrangement joins TRBV28 to TRBJ2-7, with 8 bases fitting TRBD2. The CDR3 totals 15 residues. J was trimmed by 2 bases and V by 5 bases; bases with no gene match: 8. In germline, CDR1 is MDHEN, CDR2 SYDVKM. Based on the CDR3 plus reference TRBV28 and TRBJ2-7, the full variable domain is DVKVTQSSRYLVKRTGEKVFLECVQDMDHENMFWYRQDPGLGLRLIYFSYDVKMKEKGDIPEGYSVSREKKERFSLILESASTNQTSMYLCASSTAGGAPYEQYFGPGTRLTVT.

This chain joins TRBV28 and TRBJ2-3; 10 nucleotides agree with TRBD2. After removal of 4 bases from V and 0 bases from J, the junction contained 4 bases not matched to a gene. CDR3 size: 16 residues. The germline gives CDR1 MDHEN, CDR2 SYDVKM. The CDR3 reads CASSSLAGASTDTQYF. The CDR3 bases are TGTGCCAGCAGTTCCCTAGCGGGAGCTAGCACAGATACGCAGTATTTT. Variable domain in full (rest from reference TRBV28 and TRBJ2-3): DVKVTQSSRYLVKRTGEKVFLECVQDMDHENMFWYRQDPGLGLRLIYFSYDVKMKEKGDIPEGYSVSREKKERFSLILESASTNQTSMYLCASSSLAGASTDTQYFGPGTRLTVL.

This sequence joins TRBV5-6 and TRBJ1-1; the match to TRBD1 covers 9 bases. The germline CDR1 and CDR2 sequences are SGHDT and YYEEEE. This CDR3 region has 16 residues. After removal of 4 bases from V and 0 bases from J, the junction contained 7 bases not matched to a gene. CDR3 coding DNA: TGTGCCAGCAGCCTGGACAGGGGTACCATGAACACTGAAGCTTTCTTT. This gives the protein CASSLDRGTMNTEAFF.